This note documents a single TCR beta chain sequence. Study processing details: Amplification with reference gene primers provided the estimates of nucleated cell counts. Here immunoSEQ multiplex PCR was the method, and the copy in TCRdb shows in-frame clones only, minus some. V and J calls and clone size are given by that table; D and trimming were obtained from the DNA. Of 150,000 to 200,000 clones listed, 85% to 90% are singletons. These data belong to a study of blood T cell repertoires in COVID-19. The overall study: The United States, Italy and Spain provided the acute and convalescent COVID-19 samples. T cells, B-cell-depleted T cells, or PBMCs provided the cDNA or gDNA that served as material.

Trimming stripped 0 bases from V and 5 bases from J, with 8 bases between. Germline lookup yields CDR1 GTSNPN and CDR2 SVGIG (reference sequence). This CDR3 has 13 residues. The clonotype originates from a man younger than 35 with active or convalescent COVID-19. Source material: peripheral blood. The V gene is TRBV30, the J gene TRBJ2-1; D is undetermined. The CDR3 coding sequence is TGTGCCTGGAGTGTACGTCGGGACAATGAGCAGTTCTTC. It is translated as CAWSVRRDNEQFF.